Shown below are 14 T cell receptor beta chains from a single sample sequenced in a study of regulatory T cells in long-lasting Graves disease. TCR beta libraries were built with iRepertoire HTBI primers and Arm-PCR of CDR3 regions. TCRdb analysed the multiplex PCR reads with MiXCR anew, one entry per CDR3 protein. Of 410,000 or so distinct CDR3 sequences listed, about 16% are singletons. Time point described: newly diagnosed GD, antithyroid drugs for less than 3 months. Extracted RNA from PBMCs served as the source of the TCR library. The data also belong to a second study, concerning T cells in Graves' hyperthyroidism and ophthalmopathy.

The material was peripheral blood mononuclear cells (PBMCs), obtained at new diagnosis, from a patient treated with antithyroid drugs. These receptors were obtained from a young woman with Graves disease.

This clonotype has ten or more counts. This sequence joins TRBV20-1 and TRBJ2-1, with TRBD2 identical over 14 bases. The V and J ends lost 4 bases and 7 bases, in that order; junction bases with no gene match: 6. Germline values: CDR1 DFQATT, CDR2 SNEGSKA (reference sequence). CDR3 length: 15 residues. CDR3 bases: TGCAGTGCTACCAGGACTAGCGGGAGGCATAATGAGCAGTTCTTC. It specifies CSATRTSGRHNEQFF.

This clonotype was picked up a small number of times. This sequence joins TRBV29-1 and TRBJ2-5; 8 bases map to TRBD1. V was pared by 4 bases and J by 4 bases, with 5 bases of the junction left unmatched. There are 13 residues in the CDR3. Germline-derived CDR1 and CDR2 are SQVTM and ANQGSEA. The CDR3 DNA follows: TGCAGCGTTGCCCCGGACAGGGTAGAGACCCAGTACTTC. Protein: CSVAPDRVETQYF.

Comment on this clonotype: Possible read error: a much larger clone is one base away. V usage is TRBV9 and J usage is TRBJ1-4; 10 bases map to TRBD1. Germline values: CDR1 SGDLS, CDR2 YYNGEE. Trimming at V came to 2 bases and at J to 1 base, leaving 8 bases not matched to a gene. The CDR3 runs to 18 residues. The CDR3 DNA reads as TGTGCCAGCAGCGTGACGACAGGGGGCTTTGAAACTAATGAAAAACTGTTTTTT. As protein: CASSVTTGGFETNEKLFF.

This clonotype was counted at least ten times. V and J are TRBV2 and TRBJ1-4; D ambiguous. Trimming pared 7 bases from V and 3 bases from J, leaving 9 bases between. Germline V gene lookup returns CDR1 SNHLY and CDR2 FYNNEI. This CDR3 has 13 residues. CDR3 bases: TGTGCCAGCATTACAGAACCTAATGAAAAACTGTTTTTT. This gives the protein CASITEPNEKLFF.

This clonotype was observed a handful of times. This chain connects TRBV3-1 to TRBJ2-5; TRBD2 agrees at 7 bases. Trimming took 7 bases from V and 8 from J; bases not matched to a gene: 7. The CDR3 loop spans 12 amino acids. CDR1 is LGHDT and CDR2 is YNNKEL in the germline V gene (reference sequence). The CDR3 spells CASNPGGKTQYF. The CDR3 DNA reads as TGTGCCAGCAACCCCGGGGGGAAAACCCAGTACTTC.

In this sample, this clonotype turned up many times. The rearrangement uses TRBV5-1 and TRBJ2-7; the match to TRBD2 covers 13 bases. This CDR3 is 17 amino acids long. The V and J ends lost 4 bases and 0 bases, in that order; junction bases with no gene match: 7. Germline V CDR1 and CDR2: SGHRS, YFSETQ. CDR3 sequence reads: CASSPGLAGPSSYEQYF. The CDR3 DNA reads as TGCGCCAGCAGCCCGGGACTAGCGGGACCCTCCTCCTACGAGCAGTACTTC.

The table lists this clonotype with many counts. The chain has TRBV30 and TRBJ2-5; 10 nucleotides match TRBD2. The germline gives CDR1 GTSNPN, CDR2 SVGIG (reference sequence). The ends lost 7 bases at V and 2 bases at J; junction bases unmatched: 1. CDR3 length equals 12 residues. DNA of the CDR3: TGTGCCTTGGGACTAGCGCAAGAGACCCAGTACTTC. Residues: CALGLAQETQYF.

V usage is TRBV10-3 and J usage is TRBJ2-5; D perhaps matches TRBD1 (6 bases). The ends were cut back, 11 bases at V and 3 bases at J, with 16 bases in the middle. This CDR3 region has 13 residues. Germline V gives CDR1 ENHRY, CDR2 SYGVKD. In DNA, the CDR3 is TGTGCCGCCTACGACAGGAAGGAAGAGACCCAGTACTTC. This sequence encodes CAAYDRKEETQYF.

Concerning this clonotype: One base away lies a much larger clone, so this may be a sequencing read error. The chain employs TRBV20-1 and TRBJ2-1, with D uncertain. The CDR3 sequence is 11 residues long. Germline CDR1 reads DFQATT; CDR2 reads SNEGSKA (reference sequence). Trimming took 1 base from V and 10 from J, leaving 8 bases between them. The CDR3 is CSARVAYEQFF. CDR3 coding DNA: TGCAGTGCTAGAGTCGCCTACGAGCAGTTCTTC.

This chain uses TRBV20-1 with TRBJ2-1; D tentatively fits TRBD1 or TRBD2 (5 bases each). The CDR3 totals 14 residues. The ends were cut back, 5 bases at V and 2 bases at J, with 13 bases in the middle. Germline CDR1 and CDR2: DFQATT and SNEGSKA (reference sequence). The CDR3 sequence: CSAPGRPPYNEQFF. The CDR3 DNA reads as TGCAGTGCTCCGGGGCGTCCCCCCTACAATGAGCAGTTCTTC.

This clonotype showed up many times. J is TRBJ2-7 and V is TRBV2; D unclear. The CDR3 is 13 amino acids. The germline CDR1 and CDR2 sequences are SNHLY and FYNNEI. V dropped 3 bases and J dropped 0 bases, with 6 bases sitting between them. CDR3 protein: CASSDSISYEQYF. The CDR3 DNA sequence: TGTGCCAGCAGTGATAGTATCTCCTACGAGCAGTACTTC.

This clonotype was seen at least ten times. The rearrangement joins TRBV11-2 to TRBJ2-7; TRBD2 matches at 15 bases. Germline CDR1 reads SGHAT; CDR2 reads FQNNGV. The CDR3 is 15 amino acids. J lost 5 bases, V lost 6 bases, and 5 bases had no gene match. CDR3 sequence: CASRGLAGGPDEQYF. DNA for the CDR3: TGTGCCAGCAGAGGACTAGCGGGAGGGCCGGACGAGCAGTACTTC.

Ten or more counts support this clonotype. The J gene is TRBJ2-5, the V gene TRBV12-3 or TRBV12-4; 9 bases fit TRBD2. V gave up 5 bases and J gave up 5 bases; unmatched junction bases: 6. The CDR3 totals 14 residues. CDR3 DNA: TGTGCCAGCAGTCCGGGACTAGCAGGCGAGACCCAGTACTTC. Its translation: CASSPGLAGETQYF.

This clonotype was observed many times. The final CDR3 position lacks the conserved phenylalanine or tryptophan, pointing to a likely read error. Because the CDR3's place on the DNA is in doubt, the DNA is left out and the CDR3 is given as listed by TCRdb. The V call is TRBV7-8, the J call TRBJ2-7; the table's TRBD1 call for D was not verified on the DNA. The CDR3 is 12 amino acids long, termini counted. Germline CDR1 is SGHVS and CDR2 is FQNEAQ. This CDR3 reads CASSSNHRTRQS.